The next 28 T cell receptor beta chains were all read from a single sample in a study of blood T cells in healthy people across ages (dated by TCRdb to 2014 to 2015). The library came from 5' RACE. TCRdb names Illumina HiSeq 2500 as the instrument used. A second roughly 6 to 11 cycle PCR used a sample-barcoded 5' primer and a J-beta primer mix. The public reads were run again by TCRdb, first through fastp at Q25 and then through MiXCR, and only productive beta chains were kept. Here each entry gathers all rows of one CDR3 protein and keeps the most common genes and DNA. The sample table holds 1.2 million to 1.5 million distinct CDR3 sequences, of which around 42% were seen once. Approximately 7.9% of the sample belongs to the ten largest clones. The specimen sequenced was blood. The receptors derive from a woman aged 18-35 years in good health.

This chain uses TRBV2 with TRBJ2-3; 13 bases are a match to TRBD2. The CDR3 sequence is 15 residues long. The J segment lost 4 bases and the V segment lost 6 bases, leaving 4 bases of the junction unmatched. CDR1 SNHLY and CDR2 FYNNEI come from the germline V gene. In DNA form, the CDR3 reads TGTGCCAGCAGAGGGACTAGCGGGAACTCAGATACGCAGTATTTT. It yields the protein CASRGTSGNSDTQYF.

This clonotype was counted a few times. The chain uses TRBV21-1 and TRBJ2-3; TRBD1 is the table's D call, not checked against the DNA. TRBV21-1 is noted as a pseudogene. This CDR3 is 15 amino acids long. The CDR3 nucleotides are TGTGCCAGCAGAGGGGAATCTCCCTTCACAGATACGCAGTATTTT. This sequence encodes CASRGESPFTDTQYF.

The J gene is TRBJ2-1, the V gene TRBV5-6; 8 bases match TRBD1. CDR3 length: 16 residues. The ends lost 4 bases at V and 1 base at J; junction bases unmatched: 7. Germline loops: CDR1 SGHDT, CDR2 YYEEEE. The CDR3 loop reads CASSGDRSLSYNEQFF. CDR3 DNA: TGTGCCAGCAGCGGGGACAGGTCCCTTTCCTACAATGAGCAGTTCTTC.

On this clonotype: Its ends do not fully match the called genes, so a read error is possible. This rearrangement joins TRBV6-5 to TRBJ2-5, with no clear D. Germline V gene sequence: CDR1 MNHEY, CDR2 SVGAGI. The CDR3 sequence is 14 residues long. The CDR3 region is CASSDSRTGETQYF. CDR3 coding DNA: TGTGCCAGCAGTGACTCCCGGACCGGGGAGACCCAGTACTTC.

V gene TRBV10-3 combines with J gene TRBJ2-3; possibly TRBD2 for D (5 bases). The germline V gene has CDR1 ENHRY and CDR2 SYGVKD. Trimming removed 4 bases from V and 5 bases from J, with 13 bases in between. This CDR3 has 14 amino acids. CDR3 nucleotide sequence: TGTGCCATCAGTGCAAGCGATGGGAGAGATACGCAGTATTTT. Protein product: CAISASDGRDTQYF.

This clonotype has just a few counts. The CDR3 nucleotides read TGCAGCGTTCAGGGGCTAGCGGGGAATGAGCAGTTCTTC. Translated, it gives CSVQGLAGNEQFF. The J gene is TRBJ2-1, the V gene TRBV29-1, with 9 bases lining up with TRBD2. Trimming took 5 bases from V and 7 from J; bases not matched to a gene: 6. The V gene's germline CDR1 is SQVTM and CDR2 ANQGSEA. This CDR3 comprises 13 residues.

A remark on this clonotype: One end of the junction fails to match germline, which may point to a read error. The chain employs TRBV15 and TRBJ1-5; tentatively, D is TRBD1 (5 bases). This CDR3 contains 16 residues. Germline values: CDR1 LNHNV, CDR2 YYDKDF (reference sequence). CDR3 amino acids: CANSKRGVYSNQPQHF. The CDR3 DNA reads TGTGCCAACAGCAAGAGGGGAGTTTATAGCAATCAGCCCCAGCATTTT.

This clonotype was observed a few times. This rearrangement joins TRBV5-6 to TRBJ2-5; 7 positions match TRBD1. There are 17 residues in the CDR3. The trim removed 3 bases at V and 3 bases at J, leaving 14 bases unmatched. CDR1 is SGHDT, CDR2 YYEEEE, per germline. The CDR3 DNA reads TGTGCCAGCAGCTGGAAGCCCGGGACAGTCAAAAAAGAGACCCAGTACTTC. This sequence encodes CASSWKPGTVKKETQYF.

This clonotype has only one observation. One end of the junction fails to match germline, which may point to a read error. The CDR3 protein is CASSRPLSCEQYF. The DNA for the CDR3 is TGTGCCAGCAGCCGACCACTTTCCTGCGAGCAGTACTTC. The chain uses TRBV7-9 and TRBJ2-7; D remains unclear. The CDR3 length is 13 residues. Germline V gene sequence: CDR1 SEHNR, CDR2 FQNEAQ (reference sequence).

This clonotype was seen a handful of times. The V and J genes are TRBV20-1 and TRBJ2-1; 8 positions match TRBD2. The CDR3 is 13 amino acids. CDR1 and CDR2 (germline): DFQATT, SNEGSKA (reference sequence). Unmatched junction bases numbered 6, after V lost 5 bases and J lost 6 bases. CDR3 nucleotide sequence: TGCAGTGCTGGAGCGGGAGCTGGCAATGAGCAGTTCTTC. This translates into CSAGAGAGNEQFF.

The J gene is TRBJ2-5, the V gene TRBV2; maybe TRBD2 (5 bases). The CDR3 runs to 15 residues. Germline CDR1 SNHLY, CDR2 FYNNEI. Trimming cost V 3 bases and J 5 bases, with 16 bases left between them. CDR3 loop: CASSDDTGSLETQYF. CDR3 nucleotide sequence: TGTGCCAGCAGTGACGATACGGGGTCCCTGGAGACCCAGTACTTC.

Only a few counts were recorded for this clonotype. The chain couples TRBV28 to TRBJ1-2, with D hard to call. Germline lookup yields CDR1 MDHEN and CDR2 SYDVKM. V was shortened by 2 bases and J by 8 bases, with 12 bases between the two germline ends. The CDR3 has 13 residues. The CDR3 sequence: CASSLMGTGGYTF. The DNA of the CDR3 is TGTGCCAGCAGTTTAATGGGCACGGGAGGCTACACCTTC.

The chain combines TRBV18 with TRBJ2-7, with 7 nucleotides matching TRBD1. V was clipped by 5 bases and J by 5 bases; unmatched bases: 9. Germline assignment: CDR1 KGHSH and CDR2 LQKENI. The CDR3 is 14 residues long. The CDR3 nucleotides are TGTGCCAGCTCAAATGCCGGGACAGCAGACGAGCAGTACTTC. Translating gives CASSNAGTADEQYF.

This clonotype has a handful of counts. The chain is built from TRBV20-1 and TRBJ1-5; weak D call: TRBD1 (6 bases). CDR3 length: 13 residues. CDR1 is DFQATT, CDR2 SNEGSKA, per germline (reference sequence). Trimming left V 3 bases short and J 3 bases short, with 9 bases between. The CDR3 reads CSASRDTNQPQHF. CDR3 sequence (DNA): TGCAGTGCTAGTCGGGACACCAATCAGCCCCAGCATTTT.

CDR3 coding DNA: TGTGCCAGCAGTTTAAGTCCATTAGCGGTCCATGAGCAGTTCTTC. This translates into CASSLSPLAVHEQFF. The chain links TRBV27 to TRBJ2-1, with D tentatively TRBD2 (6 bases). The CDR3 totals 15 residues. Looked up from germline, CDR1 is MNHEY and CDR2 is SMNVEV (reference sequence). V lost 2 bases, J lost 8 bases, and 16 bases lay in between.

The V and J genes are TRBV10-3 and TRBJ2-7; D is uncertain. V gave up 8 bases and J gave up 7 bases, with 15 bases separating them. CDR1 and CDR2 from the germline V gene are ENHRY and SYGVKD. This CDR3 has 12 residues. Here the CDR3 reads CAIDPGDNEQYF. The CDR3 region has the DNA TGTGCCATCGACCCGGGCGACAATGAGCAGTACTTC.

CDR3 residues: CAMAGTQETQYF. Here the CDR3 DNA reads TGTGCCATGGCCGGAACCCAAGAGACCCAGTACTTC. The rearrangement uses TRBV10-3 and TRBJ2-5, with D unresolved. The CDR3 has 12 amino acids. The V gene's germline CDR1 is ENHRY and CDR2 SYGVKD. V lost 9 bases, J lost 1 base, and 9 bases lay in between.

This clonotype was detected ten times or more. This chain joins TRBV29-1 and TRBJ1-2, with a tentative D call TRBD1 (5 bases). The CDR3 consists of 9 residues. V lost 4 bases and J 8 bases, leaving 5 bases between the germline ends. Germline-derived CDR1 and CDR2 are SQVTM and ANQGSEA. The CDR3 is CSVGQGYTF. CDR3 nucleotides: TGCAGCGTTGGACAGGGCTACACCTTC.

In this sample, this clonotype turned up a few times. The chain combines TRBV25-1 with TRBJ2-7; either TRBD1 or TRBD2 may fit D (5 bases each). Trimming shortened V by 3 bases and J by 3 bases, and 12 bases separated the two germline ends. The CDR3 length is 14 residues. Germline values: CDR1 MGHDK, CDR2 SYGVNS. CDR3 DNA sequence: TGTGCCAGCAGTGATCCCCGGGGCCTCTACGAGCAGTACTTC. This translates into CASSDPRGLYEQYF.

V is TRBV27 and J is TRBJ1-4; D remains ambiguous. Germline lookup yields CDR1 MNHEY and CDR2 SMNVEV (reference sequence). The CDR3 covers 14 residues. V was shortened by 6 bases and J by 8 bases, with 16 bases between the two germline ends. CDR3 region: CASRRPGGSEKLFF. In DNA, the CDR3 is TGTGCCAGCAGACGGCCTGGCGGTTCCGAAAAACTGTTTTTT.

This clonotype was seen a few times. The rearrangement joins TRBV5-1 to TRBJ2-7, with unresolved D. Germline V CDR1 and CDR2: SGHRS, YFSETQ. This CDR3 has 14 residues. The V end lost 0 bases, the J end lost 3 bases, and 10 bases lay between the germline ends. This CDR3 reads CASSLDTVGYEQYF. The CDR3 nucleotides read TGCGCCAGCAGCTTGGATACGGTAGGCTACGAGCAGTACTTC.

This chain links TRBV6-1 with TRBJ1-1; D is undetermined. Germline-derived CDR1 and CDR2 are MNHNS and SASEGT. The germline V and J ends were trimmed by 4 bases and 4 bases, with 13 bases remaining between them. The CDR3 is 14 amino acids. Here the CDR3 reads CASSVDSPGTEAFF. The CDR3, as DNA: TGTGCCAGCAGTGTGGACTCTCCCGGCACTGAAGCTTTCTTT.

The V gene is TRBV12-3 or TRBV12-4, the J gene TRBJ1-5; 10 bases are a match to TRBD1. This CDR3 contains 20 residues. V shed 5 bases and J 1 base; nucleotides not matched to a gene: 17. The CDR3: CASSPGSTGGTERSNQPQHF. CDR3 DNA: TGTGCCAGCAGTCCCGGATCGACAGGGGGCACAGAGAGAAGCAATCAGCCCCAGCATTTT.

The V gene is TRBV3-1, the J gene TRBJ2-7; 9 bases are shared with TRBD2. With 5 bases clipped from V and 2 bases from J, the junction kept 7 bases outside the gene matches. CDR3 size: 15 residues. Germline V gene lookup returns CDR1 LGHDT and CDR2 YNNKEL (reference sequence). CDR3 nucleotides: TGTGCCAGCAGCGACACTAGCGGGCGGGCCTACGAGCAGTACTTC. It yields the protein CASSDTSGRAYEQYF.

V and J are TRBV24-1 and TRBJ2-6, with 10 bases matching TRBD1. Per germline, CDR1 KGHDR and CDR2 SFDVKD. J lost 0 bases, V lost 1 base, and 14 bases had no gene match. The CDR3 covers 22 residues. The CDR3 loop reads CATSDFLSGQGPPSSGANVLTF. In nucleotides, the CDR3 is TGTGCCACCAGTGATTTCCTGTCGGGACAGGGGCCTCCAAGCTCTGGGGCCAACGTCCTGACTTTC.

J is TRBJ2-3 and V is TRBV12-3 or TRBV12-4; 16 bases align to TRBD2. V lost 4 bases, J lost 3 bases, and 13 bases stayed unmatched. The CDR3 is made up of 20 amino acids. In DNA, the CDR3 is TGTGCCAGCAGTTCTCGCCTTGGGACTAGCGGGAGGGCCAGGACAGATACGCAGTATTTT. Translating gives CASSSRLGTSGRARTDTQYF.

The V call is TRBV30, the J call TRBJ2-3; 8 nucleotides match TRBD1. V gave up 3 bases and J gave up 5 bases; unmatched junction bases: 4. The CDR3 length is 13 residues. Germline V gives CDR1 GTSNPN, CDR2 SVGIG (reference sequence). The DNA of the CDR3 is TGTGCCTGGAGCAGGGGGCCTGGAGATACGCAGTATTTT. Encoded protein: CAWSRGPGDTQYF.

The gene calls are TRBV27 and TRBJ1-6; TRBD1 matches 7 bases. The ends lost 2 bases at V and 6 bases at J; junction bases unmatched: 4. The CDR3 loop spans 15 amino acids. In germline, CDR1 is MNHEY, CDR2 SMNVEV (reference sequence). As DNA, the CDR3 is TGTGCCAGCAGTTTAAAGGGACAGTCTAATTCACCCCTCCACTTT. It translates to CASSLKGQSNSPLHF.